The present T cell receptor beta chain was sequenced within a study of blood T cell repertoires in COVID-19. Across the study: The United States, Italy and Spain provided the acute and convalescent COVID-19 samples.

All enrollees were roughly 18 to 89 years old and from under 25 US areas. Only in-frame clones appear in the TCRdb table, and some are missing; sequencing was by immunoSEQ multiplex PCR. The table has approximately 180,000 clones, 70% to 85% seen once; the top ten hold 13% to 15%. CDR3 length: 17 amino acids. Per the germline V gene, CDR1 is GTSNPN and CDR2 is SVGIG (reference sequence). V gave up 1 base and J gave up 0 bases; unmatched junction bases: 7. This clone appeared a few times. The chain combines TRBV30 with TRBJ1-5; TRBD1 aligns across 9 bases. This sequence was found in a man in his forties or fifties who had recovered from COVID-19. The sample was PBMCs or T cells enriched from blood (not recorded which). CDR3 region: CAWSGAQGASSNQPQHF. As DNA, the CDR3 is TGTGCCTGGAGTGGAGCACAGGGGGCTAGTAGCAATCAGCCCCAGCATTTT.